This TCR beta chain stems from a study of breast tumors, draining lymph nodes, adjacent tissues. This clonotype was picked up many times. Trimming left V 7 bases short and J 0 bases short, with 7 bases between. This CDR3 contains 14 residues. Germline-derived CDR1 and CDR2 are MNHEY and SMNVEV (reference sequence). Using its own MiXCR run on the multiplex PCR reads, TCRdb lists one record per CDR3 protein. Of 170,000 or so distinct CDR3 sequences detected, 33% appear once; the ten largest clones hold 4.3%. Breast cancer patients provided tissue from their axillary draining lymph nodes. The chain links TRBV27 to TRBJ2-6; D is ambiguous. Sequences were obtained from axillary lymph node tissue. This receptor was obtained from a female donor with breast cancer. Some clones in this sample may be carry-over from other donors' samples. The CDR3 DNA sequence: TGTGCCAGCACTTCGCGCTCTGGGGCCAACGTCCTGACTTTC. Its protein product is CASTSRSGANVLTF. The full variable domain, with the rest looked up from reference TRBV27 and TRBJ2-6, is EAQVTQNPRYLITVTGKKLTVTCSQNMNHEYMSWYRQDPGLGLRQIYYSMNVEVTDKGDVPEGYKVSRKEKRNFPLILESPSPNQTSLYFCASTSRSGANVLTFGAGSRLTVL.